A selection of T cell receptor beta chains follows, all from one sample in a study of cytomegalovirus exposure and HLA in healthy donors. Clones were sequenced by immunoSEQ multiplex PCR, and TCRdb holds only the in-frame ones, with some missing. The repertoire holds 75,000 to 95,000 clones, 70% to 90% seen once, with 5.6% in the top ten. Sequencing was performed on PBMCs. The origin of the receptors is a woman under 30 in good health and CMV-seropositive. Each CDR3 is given with its conserved first and last residue. The D gene is left open where the match is weak. For some rows the clone size is stated as once, few or many, or as a class when expanded; others skip it.

>TRBJ1-3|-|TRBV27|-|16
CASSPHGGDTLNTIYF
TGTGCCAGCAGTCCCCACGGGGGAGACACCCTCAACACCATATATTTT
>TRBJ2-2|-|TRBV5-1|TRBD1|14
CASGTGGNTGELFF
TGCGCCAGCGGCACAGGGGGGAACACCGGGGAGCTGTTTTTT
>TRBJ1-1|-|TRBV5-1|-|13
CASSPTGNTEAFF
TGCGCCAGCAGCCCTACAGGAAACACTGAAGCTTTCTTT
>TRBJ2-5|-|TRBV5-5|TRBD2|15
CASSFGTSGRETQYF
TGTGCCAGCAGCTTTGGGACTAGCGGGAGAGAGACCCAGTACTTC
>TRBJ2-3|-|TRBV9|TRBD2|17
CASSVAGGPRGTDTQYF
TGTGCCAGCAGCGTAGCGGGGGGGCCCCGAGGAACAGATACGCAGTATTTT
>TRBJ2-1|-|TRBV6-5|TRBD1|16
CASSSRGTGGRNEQFF
TGTGCCAGCAGTTCTCGAGGGACAGGGGGCAGGAATGAGCAGTTCTTC
>TRBJ2-1|-|TRBV7-8|-|17
CASSLAHSGGPYNEQFF
TGTGCCAGCAGCTTGGCCCACTCGGGGGGCCCATACAATGAGCAGTTCTTC
>TRBJ1-2|-|TRBV5-6|-|15
CASSLDGEWVDGYTF
TGTGCCAGCAGCTTGGATGGGGAGTGGGTCGATGGCTACACCTTC
>TRBJ2-1|-|TRBV7-2|TRBD1|14
CASSTGQVPNEQFF
TGTGCCAGCAGCACCGGACAGGTTCCCAATGAGCAGTTCTTC
>TRBJ2-1|-|TRBV4-2|TRBD2|18
CASSQTFSGEGRHNEQFF
TGTGCCAGCAGCCAAACGTTCTCCGGGGAGGGCCGCCACAATGAGCAGTTCTTC
>TRBJ2-7|-|TRBV18|TRBD1|14
CASSPGTGGGEQYF
TGTGCCAGCTCACCGGGGACAGGGGGCGGCGAGCAGTACTTC
>TRBJ2-2|-|TRBV5-4|-|13
CASSLSGKGELFF
TGTGCCAGCAGCTTGTCCGGGAAGGGGGAGCTGTTTTTT
>TRBJ2-3|-|TRBV21-1|-|14
CASSKGLAGEAQYF
TGTGCCAGCAGCAAAGGACTAGCAGGGGAAGCGCAGTATTTT
>TRBJ1-6|once|TRBV4-1|-|15
CASSQGASYNSPLHF
TGCGCCAGCAGCCAGGGGGCTTCCTATAATTCACCCCTCCACTTT
>TRBJ1-5|-|TRBV12-5|-|18
CASGLVLMGARGNQPQHF
TGTGCTAGTGGTTTGGTACTCATGGGGGCTCGAGGCAATCAGCCCCAGCATTTT